This record concerns one T cell receptor beta chain sequence. What antigen it recognizes has not been identified. The input lacks base qualities; no much larger clone sits a single base away. The cysteine opens and the phenylalanine closes a CDR3 of 14 amino acids. The CDR3 DNA has 42 bases and is translated from base 1. CDR1 SGHNT and CDR2 YYREEE were looked up in the germline V gene (reference sequence). The germline ends are 10 bases apart after V is trimmed by 0 bases and J by 4 bases. One collaborating source in Seattle enrolled patients while the patients were actively infected and followed the patients over time throughout the course of disease. Whole blood was collected in K2EDTA tubes by collaborating institutions according to the institutions' own protocols. Collaborator samples were shipped for TCRbeta analysis as frozen whole blood, isolated PBMCs, or DNA extracted from either sample type.

The immunoSEQ Assay, a bias-controlled multiplex PCR, was used to amplify TCRbeta CDR3 regions from genomic DNA. Per the original workflow: The number of nucleated cells in each sample was estimated by amplification of reference gene primers within the assay. Sequence reads were collapsed and filtered to measure the absolute abundance of every unique TCRbeta CDR3 rearrangement. For each sample, productive Simpson clonality was calculated as the square root of Simpson's diversity index over productive rearrangements. TCRdb carries this immuneACCESS record with in-frame sequences only. Its versions omit some clonotypes, under half of them owing to an unresolved V gene in the studies checked, with the rest unexplained. D and trimming come from the DNA, and the V and J calls and clone size come from that table. Here the sample has about 98,000 clones; 75% to 90% occur a single time. The top ten clones comprise more than 4.5% of the sample.

The source of the sample is a study of blood T cell repertoires in COVID-19 (dated by TCRdb to between 2020 and 2021). General notes on the study: Collaborator samples came from the United States, Italy and Spain and covered acute and convalescent phases of COVID-19. The prospective study material was composed of cDNA or gDNA derived from T cells, B-cell-depleted T cells, or PBMCs. The dataset comprised deeply sampled blood TCRbeta repertoires from subjects exposed to, actively infected with, or recovered from COVID-19. Nearly every sample came with metadata listing a de-identified subject ID, COVID-19 status, age in years and sex. The repertoires were released in a freely available public database meant as a resource for research on the immune response to SARS-CoV-2. Samples came from the ongoing ImmuneRACE study (first 160 participants) plus 1,254 subjects from 6 global collaborators. HLA class I and class II types, where available, came from metadata supplied by the sample provider rather than from assay-based typing.

The paper's findings and limits, for the study overall: Clinical and demographic metadata were provided uncurated, with the amount varying by source and participant.

The chain was built from TRBV5-4 and TRBJ1-1, and perhaps TRBD1 as D gene, on 6 matching bases. The sequenced sample consisted of peripheral blood. The receptor comes from a woman in her forties or fifties with COVID-19, enrolled during active disease. The CDR3 region reads CASSLVQGSTEAFF. The DNA is as follows: TGTGCCAGCAGCTTGGTCCAGGGGAGCACTGAAGCTTTCTTT.